This T cell receptor (beta chain) was identified in a study of Graves' ophthalmopathy and Graves' hyperthyroidism (dated by TCRdb to between 2017 and 2018). Background on the whole study: Peripheral blood samples were taken at the time of initial diagnosis, before any treatment was given. The study used TCR beta repertoire signatures to distinguish Graves' ophthalmopathy from Graves' hyperthyroidism and to predict progression to ophthalmopathy. In total, over 130 blood samples were TCR-sequenced: some 40 ophthalmopathy, over 70 hyperthyroidism and about 17 hyperthyroidism-to-ophthalmopathy patients. To explore V-J signatures distinguishing ophthalmopathy from hyperthyroidism, a discovery set of about a hundred patients (roughly 44 ophthalmopathy, 55 to 60 stable hyperthyroidism) was enrolled. For independent validation, a separate cohort was made up of some 19 hyperthyroidism patients plus 17 patients who later progressed from hyperthyroidism to ophthalmopathy. In a handful of hyperthyroidism patients, the T-cell repertoires found in thyroid tissue were compared with those found in blood. Once sampling was done, hyperthyroidism patients were given methimazole at a starting dose of 30 mg daily, while ophthalmopathy patients were given high-dose intravenous methylprednisolone. Overall study outcomes, separate from this receptor: No statistical method was used to set the sample size in advance, and the investigators knew which group each participant was assigned to. The 13-signature model separated ophthalmopathy from stable hyperthyroidism with approximately 90% sensitivity and 81.08% specificity in cross-validation, and 80%/75% in the test set. In validation, the model predicted ophthalmopathy progression with about 71% sensitivity and about 73% specificity; about a dozen predicted patients were CT-confirmed with GO in a median of about 7.1 months. Among expanded thyroid clonotypes with frequency above 0.001, most also showed up in blood, which suggests that blood repertoires may reflect the thyroid immune response.

TCR beta CDR3 regions were amplified from RNA transcripts for repertoire sequencing. The first round was an RT-PCR using HTBI primers with the Qiagen OneStep RT-PCR kit, and this first round was followed by a second-round multiplex PCR, then size selection and purification. Sequencing of the libraries was carried out on an Illumina HiSeq2000 in paired-end mode with 100 bp reads. The authors processed their data as follows. SOAPnuke was used to process the reads, throwing out any read that had adapters, had uncalled bases, had a mean Phred below 15, or lacked an exact constant-primer or identifier match. High-quality paired reads were merged with COPE v1.2.5. Each unique nucleotide sequence was defined as a clonotype, and clonotypes were aligned to IMGT TRB V, D and J references with MiTCR v1.1. Analysis was restricted to V-J combinations with a frequency above 0.0001, which covered just over 98% of repertoires. For each V-J combination, a TCR clonal expansion and chaos score was defined as F50 clonal expansion divided by the chaos observed in the TCRdist matrix. Welch's t-statistics and random forest were used to narrow the features down to approximately 13 V-J combinations, which were then fed into a naive Bayes classifier. The Morisita-Horn index was used to measure how similar the thyroid and blood repertoires were. TCRdb's own reprocessing of the public reads used fastp at Q25 and MiXCR and kept productive beta chains. Rows with one shared CDR3 protein collapse into an entry with the most common genes and DNA. The V and J calls shown here were made by TCRdb, not taken from the authors' results. This sample lists a few hundred thousand distinct CDR3 sequences; 17% were detected once. The ten largest clones capture about 2.4% of the sample.

Hyperthyroidism was defined as stable when no progression to ophthalmopathy occurred within 18 months of follow-up. Patients with hyperthyroidism were aged 18 to 65 years, had been newly diagnosed, and had a disease duration of less than 2 months. Anyone with other autoimmune diseases, uncontrolled infections, pregnancy or lactation was excluded from the study. Diagnosis relied on clinical symptoms, serum thyroxine, TRAb, thyroid ultrasound and orbital computed tomography. PBMCs were isolated from approximately 10 ml of fresh peripheral blood by Ficoll-Paque density gradient centrifugation. Trizol reagent was used to extract the total RNA, and its quality was then checked on an Agilent 2100 Bioanalyzer. There are 14 amino acids in the CDR3, from cysteine to phenylalanine inclusive. Of the read, only the CDR3 DNA is kept; its 42 bases are in frame from base 1. The germline V gene encodes CDR1 WNHNN and CDR2 SYGVQD (reference sequence). The junction shows trimming of 2 bases on V and 4 bases on J, and the gene matches do not reach 3 bases of it.

This clonotype was detected ten times or more. The antigen it recognizes is unknown. Qualities for individual bases were not recorded, and no much larger clone is one base off. The receptor comes from an adult woman with stable Graves' hyperthyroidism. Recombination linked TRBV10-1 to TRBJ2-3, with 7 bases aligning to TRBD2. Sample: peripheral blood. The DNA reads TGCGCCAGCAGTGAGATCCGGGGGGCAGATACGCAGTATTTT. Its protein product is CASSEIRGADTQYF.